The 15 T cell receptor beta chains below were found in one sample sequenced in a study of shared clonotypes between healthy human individuals (dated by TCRdb to 2018 to 2021). The receptor library was made with the immunoSEQ multiplex PCR assay. In TCRdb, the immuneACCESS table is reduced to in-frame sequences with V and J assigned. These tables do not hold every clone; where another copy was compared, an unresolved V gene accounts for under half, and the others remain unexplained. The sample has 190,000 or so clones on record, approximately 70% of them singletons. The biggest ten clones account for about 10% of the sample. Sequencing input: memory CD4+ T cells sorted from blood. The cell subset or site label on this specimen signifies: CD45RA-negative fraction. These receptors were obtained from a young man in good health.

The V call is TRBV28, the J call TRBJ2-3, with D unclear. The germline CDR1 and CDR2 sequences are MDHEN and SYDVKM. V shed 1 base and J shed 9 bases, with 5 bases lying between them. The CDR3 contains 11 residues. The CDR3 here is CASSLFDTQYF. The CDR3 DNA sequence: TGTGCCAGCAGTTTATTCGACACGCAGTATTTT.

The chain employs TRBV9 and TRBJ2-7, with 8 positions matching TRBD1. The CDR3 sequence is 14 residues long. The junction had 7 bases not matched to a gene; V was cut back by 5 bases and J by 3 bases. Germline CDR1 and CDR2: SGDLS and YYNGEE. The CDR3 here is CASRQGAVGYEQYF. CDR3 DNA sequence: TGTGCCAGCAGGCAGGGGGCGGTCGGCTACGAGCAGTACTTC.

This chain connects TRBV5-1 to TRBJ2-5, with no clear D. The CDR3 loop spans 11 amino acids. Germline CDR1 SGHRS, CDR2 YFSETQ. V was clipped by 0 bases and J by 5 bases, with 2 bases between them. The CDR3 nucleotides read TGCGCCAGCAGCTTGGATGAGACCCAGTACTTC. Its protein product is CASSLDETQYF.

The V call is TRBV5-1, the J call TRBJ2-5, with D unclear. This CDR3 comprises 16 residues. The V and J ends lost 0 bases and 1 base respectively, with 13 bases between them. Per the germline V gene, CDR1 is SGHRS and CDR2 is YFSETQ. CDR3 sequence: CASSLEVRTFQETQYF. CDR3 nucleotides: TGCGCCAGCAGCTTGGAGGTCAGGACCTTCCAAGAGACCCAGTACTTC.

The chain links TRBV28 to TRBJ1-3; D might be TRBD1 (6 bases). CDR3 length: 15 residues. In germline, CDR1 is MDHEN, CDR2 SYDVKM. The ends were cut back, 6 bases at V and 0 bases at J, with 12 bases in the middle. The CDR3 here is CASRQQGISGNTIYF. As DNA, the CDR3 is TGTGCCAGCAGACAACAGGGCATCTCTGGAAACACCATATATTTT.

The chain combines TRBV7-8 with TRBJ2-5; D is unresolved. The CDR3 has 13 residues. Germline CDR1 SGHVS, CDR2 FQNEAQ. The V and J ends lost 5 bases and 5 bases respectively, with 12 bases between them. CDR3 in DNA: TGTGCCAGCAGCCCAAGCCTGGTGGAGACCCAGTACTTC. This codes for CASSPSLVETQYF.

Only one count was recorded for this clone. The V and J genes are TRBV27 and TRBJ2-5, with 7 bases identical to TRBD1. Per germline, CDR1 MNHEY and CDR2 SMNVEV (reference sequence). The J segment lost 11 bases and the V segment lost 4 bases, leaving 7 bases of the junction unmatched. The CDR3 contains 12 residues. The DNA of the CDR3 is TGTGCCAGCAGTTCCCGACAGGGTTTGCAGTACTTC. Its protein product is CASSSRQGLQYF.

Worth noting for this clone: The junction shows a germline mismatch at one end, possibly a read error. The CDR3 DNA follows: TGTGCTAGCAGCTTAGAGGGAGCTGGAGATACGCAGTATTTT. Translation gives CASSLEGAGDTQYF. The V and J genes are TRBV7-7 and TRBJ2-3, with a possible D match to TRBD2 (5 bases). This CDR3 spans 14 amino acids. From germline, CDR1 is SSHAT and CDR2 FNYEAQ (reference sequence).

Turning to this clone: This sample also contains other DNA sequences that code for the same CDR3. The rearrangement uses TRBV19 and TRBJ1-2; a possible D gene is TRBD1 (5 bases). Per germline, CDR1 LNHDA and CDR2 SQIVND (reference sequence). Trimming stripped 10 bases from V and 3 bases from J, with 12 bases between. CDR3 size: 12 residues. CDR3 sequence (DNA): TGTGCCACCACGGGACTTCACTATGGCTACACCTTC. It is translated as CATTGLHYGYTF.

This chain uses TRBV6-1 with TRBJ1-2; D remains ambiguous. Germline lookup yields CDR1 MNHNS and CDR2 SASEGT. The germline V and J ends were trimmed by 7 bases and 3 bases, with 18 bases remaining between them. The CDR3 is 15 residues long. CDR3 sequence (DNA): TGTGCCAGCAATCCCCGGTTGGCCATACACTATGGCTACACCTTC. Encoded protein: CASNPRLAIHYGYTF.

This chain uses TRBV29-1 with TRBJ2-3, with a weak D call TRBD1 (5 bases). The V end lost 0 bases, the J end lost 2 bases, and 9 bases lay between the germline ends. Per the germline V gene, CDR1 is SQVTM and CDR2 is ANQGSEA. CDR3 length equals 14 residues. CDR3 sequence reads: CSVEEGDFTDTQYF. The CDR3 bases are TGCAGCGTTGAAGAAGGGGATTTCACAGATACGCAGTATTTT.

This chain links TRBV14 with TRBJ2-1; TRBD2 is a possible D gene (6 bases). Trimming stripped 4 bases from V and 4 bases from J, with 17 bases between. CDR1 and CDR2 from the germline V gene are SGHDN and FVKESK. The CDR3 extends over 16 amino acids. CDR3 nucleotide sequence: TGTGCCAGCAGCCCGGGGACCGGGAGAGGGTACAATGAGCAGTTCTTC. It codes for CASSPGTGRGYNEQFF.

This clone has a handful of counts. This chain uses TRBV5-1 with TRBJ1-5; D uncertain. This CDR3 region has 15 residues. Per germline, CDR1 SGHRS and CDR2 YFSETQ. Trimming took 0 bases from V and 2 from J, leaving 9 bases between them. This CDR3 is CASSLDGIGNQPQHF. Written as DNA, the CDR3 is TGCGCCAGCAGCTTGGACGGGATCGGCAATCAGCCCCAGCATTTT.

This chain links TRBV18 with TRBJ2-1; D may be TRBD2 (5 bases). This CDR3 spans 15 amino acids. Germline lookup yields CDR1 KGHSH and CDR2 LQKENI. V lost 1 base and J lost 3, with 10 bases in between. This CDR3 reads CASSPRERVYNEQFF. Written as DNA, the CDR3 is TGTGCCAGCTCACCACGGGAGAGGGTCTACAATGAGCAGTTCTTC. Full variable domain (rest looked up from reference TRBV18 and TRBJ2-1): NAGVMQNPRHLVRRRGQEARLRCSPMKGHSHVYWYRQLPEEGLKFMVYLQKENIIDESGMPKERFSAEFPKEGPSILRIQQVVRGDSAAYFCASSPRERVYNEQFFGPGTRLTVL.

The V gene is TRBV11-2, the J gene TRBJ2-2; possible D gene TRBD2, 6 bases. The CDR3 has 16 residues. The germline V gene encodes CDR1 SGHAT and CDR2 FQNNGV. V was shortened by 5 bases and J by 0 bases, with 13 bases between the two germline ends. CDR3 nucleotides: TGTGCCAGCAGCCTAGGGACTTTCGCGAACACCGGGGAGCTGTTTTTT. Translating gives CASSLGTFANTGELFF.